The 20 T cell receptor beta chains presented below share a single source sample, sequenced in a study of T-cell reconstitution after alpha-beta-depleted transplantation in children. Unique molecular identifiers were incorporated during preparation of the TCRbeta library. Each CDR3 protein is one row after TCRdb ran MiXCR on the PCR reads. The data hold 200,000 or so distinct CDR3 sequences, with approximately 6.8% observed a single time. This specimen consisted of PBMCs, obtained before TCRalphabeta/CD19-depleted stem cell transplant. The receptors were gathered from a girl under three years old with combined immunodeficiency, due to receive a stem cell transplant.

This clonotype was recorded many times. The chain uses TRBV6-5 and TRBJ2-3, with 7 nucleotides matching TRBD2. V gave up 2 bases and J gave up 3 bases; unmatched junction bases: 2. Germline assignment: CDR1 MNHEY and CDR2 SVGAGI. CDR3 length: 14 residues. CDR3 DNA: TGTGCCAGCAGTTACGGACTAGGTACAGATACGCAGTATTTT. This codes for CASSYGLGTDTQYF.

This clonotype occurred many times. This rearrangement joins TRBV7-8 to TRBJ2-1, with TRBD2 matching 9 bases. The CDR3 extends over 15 amino acids. The germline gives CDR1 SGHVS, CDR2 FQNEAQ. V was clipped by 0 bases and J by 8 bases; unmatched bases: 5. The CDR3 region has the DNA TGTGCCAGCAGCTTAGCCGGCGGGAGGGGCCATGAGCAGTTCTTC. This gives the protein CASSLAGGRGHEQFF.

This clonotype was observed at least ten times. CDR3 bases: TGTGCCAGCAGCTTGGTAGGCGGGGGGTACAATGAGCAGTTCTTC. Encoded protein: CASSLVGGGYNEQFF. The chain recombines TRBV5-6 with TRBJ2-1; 8 positions match TRBD2. The CDR3 length is 15 residues. Trimming cost V 0 bases and J 4 bases; bases outside gene matches: 3. Germline CDR1 and CDR2: SGHDT and YYEEEE.

This clonotype was picked up a small number of times. This sequence joins TRBV10-3 and TRBJ2-5; 8 bases align to TRBD2. V was pared by 2 bases and J by 2 bases, with 7 bases of the junction left unmatched. The V gene's germline CDR1 is ENHRY and CDR2 SYGVKD. This CDR3 region has 16 residues. The CDR3 is CAISEGAGVVQETQYF. CDR3 DNA: TGTGCCATCAGTGAGGGAGCGGGAGTGGTACAAGAGACCCAGTACTTC.

This clonotype appeared many times. This chain links TRBV29-1 with TRBJ2-7; no reliable D call. The V end was cut by 3 bases, the J end by 0 bases, with 6 bases between. CDR1 SQVTM and CDR2 ANQGSEA come from the germline V gene. This CDR3 has 12 amino acids. This chain's CDR3 is CSVEADSYEQYF. CDR3 nucleotides: TGCAGCGTTGAGGCAGACTCCTACGAGCAGTACTTC.

This clonotype was found a few times. The J gene is TRBJ2-4, the V gene TRBV18, with TRBD2 identical over 10 bases. The CDR3 has 13 residues. V gave up 4 bases and J gave up 14 bases; unmatched junction bases: 8. Germline lookup yields CDR1 KGHSH and CDR2 LQKENI. This CDR3 reads CASSLSGTSEKYF. The CDR3, as DNA: TGTGCCAGCTCACTTTCCGGGACTAGCGAAAAGTACTTC.

In its sample, this clonotype was seen many times. This chain connects TRBV4-3 to TRBJ2-6; no firm D call. CDR1 LGHNA and CDR2 YSLEER come from the germline V gene. V was pared by 2 bases and J by 1 base, with 12 bases between. CDR3 size: 17 residues. The CDR3 region has the DNA TGCGCCAGCAGCCAACCCTCGGTTTATTCTGGGGCCAACGTCCTGACTTTC. Protein sequence: CASSQPSVYSGANVLTF.

This clonotype was found many times. This chain connects TRBV5-1 to TRBJ1-6; TRBD1 might be the D (5 bases). Germline lookup yields CDR1 SGHRS and CDR2 YFSETQ. The ends were cut back, 0 bases at V and 7 bases at J, with 20 bases in the middle. This CDR3 region has 18 residues. The CDR3 sequence is CASSLASVSLGRNSPLHF. Here the CDR3 DNA reads TGCGCCAGCAGCTTGGCCTCCGTCTCATTGGGACGGAATTCACCCCTCCACTTT.

This clonotype was detected many times. The chain joins TRBV28 to TRBJ1-6, with D perhaps TRBD1 (5 bases). Trimming removed 2 bases from V and 9 bases from J, with 11 bases in between. The CDR3 contains 14 residues. Germline lookup yields CDR1 MDHEN and CDR2 SYDVKM. CDR3 bases: TGTGCCAGCAGTTTAAAGGGGTTAGGTTCACCCCTCCACTTT. Translating gives CASSLKGLGSPLHF.

The chain couples TRBV5-1 to TRBJ2-3, with 8 bases identical to TRBD2. V was clipped by 3 bases and J by 6 bases; unmatched bases: 3. From germline, CDR1 is SGHRS and CDR2 YFSETQ. CDR3 length: 13 amino acids. CDR3: CASSSGLVDTQYF. The CDR3 DNA reads as TGCGCCAGCAGCTCGGGACTAGTCGATACGCAGTATTTT.

This clonotype has a handful of counts. The chain links TRBV12-3 or TRBV12-4 to TRBJ1-5; D not resolved. CDR3 length: 15 residues. V was trimmed by 5 bases and J by 0 bases, leaving 11 bases between them. This chain's CDR3 is CASSRDGYSNQPQHF. The CDR3 DNA sequence: TGTGCCAGCAGTAGAGACGGTTATAGCAATCAGCCCCAGCATTTT.

In this sample, this clonotype turned up many times. This sequence joins TRBV10-3 and TRBJ2-1, with 8 bases identical to TRBD2. The length of the CDR3 is 16 residues. J lost 1 base, V lost 3 bases, and 5 bases had no gene match. CDR1 and CDR2 from the germline V gene are ENHRY and SYGVKD. CDR3 sequence: CAISERLAGSYNEQFF. CDR3 nucleotides: TGTGCCATCAGTGAAAGGCTAGCGGGTTCCTACAATGAGCAGTTCTTC.

This clonotype was counted only a few times. The chain links TRBV19 to TRBJ2-1; 12 nucleotides match TRBD2. The germline CDR1 and CDR2 sequences are LNHDA and SQIVND (reference sequence). The CDR3 runs to 15 residues. Trimming at V came to 6 bases and at J to 7 bases, leaving 7 bases not matched to a gene. The CDR3, as DNA: TGTGCCAGTAGGACTAGCGGGAGTCCGCGGAATGAGCAGTTCTTC. This codes for CASRTSGSPRNEQFF. Drawing the rest from reference TRBV19 and TRBJ2-1, the complete variable domain is DGGITQSPKYLFRKEGQNVTLSCEQNLNHDAMYWYRQDPGQGLRLIYYSQIVNDFQKGDIAEGYSVSREKKESFPLTVTSAQKNPTAFYLCASRTSGSPRNEQFFGPGTRLTVL.

This clonotype has at least ten counts. The chain joins TRBV6-1 to TRBJ2-5; D is uncertain. The CDR3 runs to 14 residues. Trimming removed 2 bases at V and 1 base at J, with 8 bases between. Germline loops: CDR1 MNHNS, CDR2 SASEGT. CDR3 DNA sequence: TGTGCCAGCAGTGAAATTGGCCGCCAAGAGACCCAGTACTTC. It codes for CASSEIGRQETQYF.

This clonotype was picked up many times. The V and J genes are TRBV12-3 or TRBV12-4 and TRBJ1-1; TRBD1 aligns across 7 bases. This CDR3 contains 12 residues. The V and J ends lost 7 bases and 7 bases, in that order; junction bases with no gene match: 6. CDR3 coding DNA: TGTGCCAGCACCTTAGGGGGCCTTGAAGCTTTCTTT. Translating gives CASTLGGLEAFF.

The chain is built from TRBV7-9 and TRBJ2-1; 10 bases agree with TRBD1. The CDR3 covers 17 residues. V lost 5 bases to trimming and J lost 7 bases; unmatched junction nucleotides: 14. Germline V CDR1 and CDR2: SEHNR, FQNEAQ (reference sequence). The CDR3 DNA reads as TGTGCCAGCAGCCTGTCGACCGGGACAGGGGCGAGGAATGAGCAGTTCTTC. This codes for CASSLSTGTGARNEQFF.

This clonotype was seen at least ten times. The V call is TRBV14, the J call TRBJ1-1, with D uncertain. Germline lookup yields CDR1 SGHDN and CDR2 FVKESK. Between the trimmed V and J ends, which lost 1 base and 3 bases, there was a span of 6 bases. The CDR3 runs 13 residues. The CDR3 reads CASSQGVHTEAFF. CDR3 sequence (DNA): TGTGCCAGCAGCCAAGGGGTCCACACTGAAGCTTTCTTT.

Ten or more counts support this clonotype. This sequence joins TRBV29-1 and TRBJ2-7, with TRBD2 matching 7 bases. This CDR3 is built from 12 residues. Germline assignment: CDR1 SQVTM and CDR2 ANQGSEA. The V gene end was trimmed by 6 bases and the J gene end by 5 bases; junction bases not matched to a gene: 7. CDR3 region: CSVAGLPDEQYF. The CDR3 coding sequence is TGCAGCGTAGCGGGGTTACCCGACGAGCAGTACTTC.

This clonotype appeared many times. CDR3 DNA: TGTGCCAGCAGCGGCCCGGCGGGGGTCTCCTACGAGCAGTACTTC. It translates to CASSGPAGVSYEQYF. This chain connects TRBV7-8 to TRBJ2-7; 7 nucleotides match TRBD2. In germline, CDR1 is SGHVS, CDR2 FQNEAQ. The CDR3 contains 15 residues. V lost 5 bases and J lost 0; bases outside the gene matches: 7.

This clonotype was counted ten times or more. The V and J genes are TRBV25-1 and TRBJ2-4, with D hard to call. The CDR3 covers 15 residues. Germline V CDR1 and CDR2: MGHDK, SYGVNS. V shed 2 bases and J shed 7 bases, with 15 bases lying between them. The CDR3 DNA reads as TGTGCCAGCAGTGAAGAACTTCTTAACAACAACATTCAGTACTTC. Its translation: CASSEELLNNNIQYF.